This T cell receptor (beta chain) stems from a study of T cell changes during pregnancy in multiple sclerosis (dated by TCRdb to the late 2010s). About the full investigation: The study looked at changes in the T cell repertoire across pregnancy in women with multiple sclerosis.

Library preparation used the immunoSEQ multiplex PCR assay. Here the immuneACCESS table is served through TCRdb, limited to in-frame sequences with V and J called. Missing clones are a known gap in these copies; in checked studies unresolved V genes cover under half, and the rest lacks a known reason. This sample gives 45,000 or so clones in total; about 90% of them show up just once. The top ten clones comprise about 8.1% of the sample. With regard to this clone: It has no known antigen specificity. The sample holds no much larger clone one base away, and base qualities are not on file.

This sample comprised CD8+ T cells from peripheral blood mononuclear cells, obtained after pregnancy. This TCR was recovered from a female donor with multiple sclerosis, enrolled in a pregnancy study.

The CDR3 region reads CASAAYSSYNEQFF. The DNA sequence is TGTGCCAGCGCGGCATATAGCTCCTACAATGAGCAGTTCTTC. The V and J segments used are TRBV6-5 and TRBJ2-1, with the D gene uncertain. According to the germline V gene, CDR1 reads MNHEY and CDR2 reads SVGAGI. Including cysteine and phenylalanine, the CDR3 has 14 amino acids. Only CDR3 DNA is held: 42 bases, read in frame from base 1. Between the V and J ends, shortened by 8 bases and 0 bases respectively, the junction contains 11 bases.